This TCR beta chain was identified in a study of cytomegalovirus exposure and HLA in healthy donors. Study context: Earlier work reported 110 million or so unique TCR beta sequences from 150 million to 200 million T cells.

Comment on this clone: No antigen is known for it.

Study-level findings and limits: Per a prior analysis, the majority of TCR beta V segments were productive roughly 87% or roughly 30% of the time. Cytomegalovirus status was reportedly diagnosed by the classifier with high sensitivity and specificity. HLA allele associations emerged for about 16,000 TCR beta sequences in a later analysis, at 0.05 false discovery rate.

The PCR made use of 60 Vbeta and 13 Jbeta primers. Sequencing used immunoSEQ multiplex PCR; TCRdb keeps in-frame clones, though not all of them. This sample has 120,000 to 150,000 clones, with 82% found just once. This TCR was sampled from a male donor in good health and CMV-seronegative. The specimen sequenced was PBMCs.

CDR3 in DNA: TGCAGTGAAGGGGAACAAGAGACCCAGTACTTC. Amino acids: CSEGEQETQYF. The chain couples TRBV20-1 to TRBJ2-5, with a weak D call TRBD1 (5 bases). The CDR3 totals 11 residues. Deletions cut 7 bases from V and 2 bases from J, with 8 bases between. The V gene's germline CDR1 is DFQATT and CDR2 SNEGSKA (reference sequence).